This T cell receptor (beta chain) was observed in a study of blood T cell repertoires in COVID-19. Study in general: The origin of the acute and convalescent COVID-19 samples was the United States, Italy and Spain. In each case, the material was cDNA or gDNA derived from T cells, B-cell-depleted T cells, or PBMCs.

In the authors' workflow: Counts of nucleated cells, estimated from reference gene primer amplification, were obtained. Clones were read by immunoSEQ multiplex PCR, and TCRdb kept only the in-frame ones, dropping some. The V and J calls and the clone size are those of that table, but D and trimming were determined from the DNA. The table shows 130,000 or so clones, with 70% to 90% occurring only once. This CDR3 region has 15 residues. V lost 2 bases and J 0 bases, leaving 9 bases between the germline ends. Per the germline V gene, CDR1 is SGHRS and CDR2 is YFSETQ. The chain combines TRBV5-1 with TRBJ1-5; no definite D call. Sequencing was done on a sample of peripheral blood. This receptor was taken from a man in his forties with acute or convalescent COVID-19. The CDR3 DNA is TGCGCCAGCAGCTTAGACAACGGTAGCAATCAGCCCCAGCATTTT. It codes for CASSLDNGSNQPQHF.